This TCR beta chain comes out of a study of human T cells and chemical hapten exposure. Study-wide context: Alopecia areata, totalis or universalis was found in mostly female patients.

CDR3 length: 15 residues. Germline lookup yields CDR1 SGHVS and CDR2 FNYEAQ. V was pared by 5 bases and J by 6 bases, with 5 bases of the junction left unmatched. Described time point: patch test 3, about 24 weeks after DPC sensitization. Treatment denoted: therapeutic diphenylcyclopropenone sensitization with weekly scalp DPC. As regards this clonotype: Its antigen is unidentified.

TCRdb passed the RACE reads through MiXCR, listing each CDR3 protein once. The sample includes about 120,000 distinct CDR3 sequences, about 10% of them seen just once. Points from the study as a whole: No change in TCRs above 1 in 1000 frequency was produced by DPC sensitization.

Source: whole blood, taken in connection with sensitization to the hapten diphenylcyclopropenone (DPC). This sequence joins TRBV7-6 and TRBJ2-2, with TRBD1 matching over 11 bases. The origin of this receptor is a woman in her forties or fifties with alopecia areata. Some clones in this sample may be carry-over from other donors' samples. The CDR3 bases are TGTGCCAGCAGCAGCGGACAGGGGGCCCCCGGGGAGCTGTTTTTT. Its protein product is CASSSGQGAPGELFF.